The clone carrying this TCR beta chain was seen repeatedly, ten times or more. No antigen is known for it. The entry originates in a study of T cells in Graves' hyperthyroidism and ophthalmopathy. Findings and caveats of the study: Blood also carried most thyroid clonotypes expanded above 0.001. Model predictions of ophthalmopathy came a median approximately 6.2 months before onset.

CDR1 and CDR2 (germline): MDHEN, SYDVKM. The V and J ends lost 2 bases and 1 base respectively, with 6 bases between them. CDR3 size: 14 residues. Amplified TCR beta CDR3 regions derived from RNA transcripts. TCR CDR3 regions were first amplified by RT-PCR with HTBI primers. Using its own MiXCR run on the multiplex PCR reads, TCRdb lists one record per CDR3 protein. This table has around 280,000 distinct CDR3 sequences, more than 10% appearing once. The J gene is TRBJ2-1, the V gene TRBV28; D is unresolved. Sample: blood. The source is a woman aged 25-40 years with Graves' hyperthyroidism that later progressed to Graves' ophthalmopathy. CDR3 amino acids: CASSLMESYNEQFF. The CDR3 DNA is TGTGCCAGCAGTTTAATGGAGTCCTACAATGAGCAGTTCTTC.